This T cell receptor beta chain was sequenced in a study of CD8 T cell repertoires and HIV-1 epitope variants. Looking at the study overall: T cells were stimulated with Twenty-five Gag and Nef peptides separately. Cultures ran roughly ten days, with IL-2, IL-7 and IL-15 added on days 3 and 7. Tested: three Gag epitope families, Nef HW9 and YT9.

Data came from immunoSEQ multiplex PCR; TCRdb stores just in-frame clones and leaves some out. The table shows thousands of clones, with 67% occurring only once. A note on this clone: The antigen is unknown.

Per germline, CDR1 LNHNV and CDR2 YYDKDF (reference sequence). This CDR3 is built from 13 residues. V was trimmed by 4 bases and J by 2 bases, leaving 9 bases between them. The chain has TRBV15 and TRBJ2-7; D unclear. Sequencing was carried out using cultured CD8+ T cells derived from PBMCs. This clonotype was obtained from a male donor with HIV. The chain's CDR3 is CATSTRSTYEQYF. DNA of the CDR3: TGTGCCACCAGCACCAGGTCCACCTACGAGCAGTACTTC.